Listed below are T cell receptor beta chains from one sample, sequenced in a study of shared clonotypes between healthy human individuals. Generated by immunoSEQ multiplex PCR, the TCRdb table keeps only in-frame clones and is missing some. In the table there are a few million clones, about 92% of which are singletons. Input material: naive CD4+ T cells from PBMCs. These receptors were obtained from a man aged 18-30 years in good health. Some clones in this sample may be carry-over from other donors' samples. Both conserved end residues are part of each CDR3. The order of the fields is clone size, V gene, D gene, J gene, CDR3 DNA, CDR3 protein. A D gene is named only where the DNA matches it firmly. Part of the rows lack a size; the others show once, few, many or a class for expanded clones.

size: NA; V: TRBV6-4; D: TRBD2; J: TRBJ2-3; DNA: TGTGCCAGCAGTGTTCAGACTAGCGGCACAGATACGCAGTATTTT; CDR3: CASSVQTSGTDTQYF
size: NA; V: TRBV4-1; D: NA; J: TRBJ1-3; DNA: TGCGCCAGCGGGCGGGGCTTGAGCTCTGGAAACACCATATATTTT; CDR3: CASGRGLSSGNTIYF
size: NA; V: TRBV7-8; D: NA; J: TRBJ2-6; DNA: TGTGCCAGCAGCTTACAGGTTGACTCTGGGGCCAACGTCCTGACTTTC; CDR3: CASSLQVDSGANVLTF
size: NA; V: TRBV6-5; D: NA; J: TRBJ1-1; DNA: TGTGCCAGCAGTTACTCTCCCTGGGGACCCGGCACTGAAGCTTTCTTT; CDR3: CASSYSPWGPGTEAFF
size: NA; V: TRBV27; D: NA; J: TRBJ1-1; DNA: TGTGCCAGCACGCTAGGAACTGAAGCTTTCTTT; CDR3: CASTLGTEAFF
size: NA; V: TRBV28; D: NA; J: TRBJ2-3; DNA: TGTGCCAGCAGTTTTAGTCCTAGCGAGAGCACAGATACGCAGTATTTT; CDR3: CASSFSPSESTDTQYF
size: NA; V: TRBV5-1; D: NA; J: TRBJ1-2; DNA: TGCGCCAGCAGTGGGGTCGAGGGACCCTCTATCTATGGCTACACCTTC; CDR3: CASSGVEGPSIYGYTF
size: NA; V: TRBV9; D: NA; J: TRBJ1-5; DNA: TGTGCCAGCAGGGGAATGGGAGGGGGTGCGGATGGAAAAGGTCAGCCCCAGCATTTT; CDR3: CASRGMGGGADGKGQPQHF
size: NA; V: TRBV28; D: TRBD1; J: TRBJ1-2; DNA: TGTGCCAGCAGTCTCGGGACAGGGGCTATATCGGGCTACACCTTC; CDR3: CASSLGTGAISGYTF
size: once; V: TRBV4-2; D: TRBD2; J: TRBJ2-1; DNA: TGTGCCAGCAGCCAATACCGCGGGAGGCATTACAATGAGCAGTTCTTC; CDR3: CASSQYRGRHYNEQFF
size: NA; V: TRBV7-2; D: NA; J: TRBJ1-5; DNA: TGTGCCAGCAGCTTAGGTGGACACCCCAATCAGCCCCAGCATTTT; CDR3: CASSLGGHPNQPQHF
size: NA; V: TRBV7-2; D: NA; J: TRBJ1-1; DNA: TGTGCCAGCAGCTTAGGTCAGGTGAACACTGAAGCTTTCTTT; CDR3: CASSLGQVNTEAFF
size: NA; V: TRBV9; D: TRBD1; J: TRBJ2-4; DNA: TGTGCCAGCAGCGTAGCTACGGGACAGGGCCCAAACATTCAGTACTTC; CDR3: CASSVATGQGPNIQYF
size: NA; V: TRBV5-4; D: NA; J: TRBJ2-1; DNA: TGTGCCTCATTTCGGCCCCCCCAGCGCAACAATGAGCAGTTCTTC; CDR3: CASFRPPQRNNEQFF
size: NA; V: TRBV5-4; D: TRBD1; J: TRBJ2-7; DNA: TGTGCCAGCAGCTTGGCAGGGGGTAGCACCTACGAGCAGTACTTC; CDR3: CASSLAGGSTYEQYF
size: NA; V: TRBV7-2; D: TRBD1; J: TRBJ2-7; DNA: TGTGCCAGCAGCCGGGACAGGGGCGACGAGCAGTACTTC; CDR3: CASSRDRGDEQYF
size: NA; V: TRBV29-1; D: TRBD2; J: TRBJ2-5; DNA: TGCAGCGTTGTTGTAGCGGGAGAAAAGACCCAGTACTTC; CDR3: CSVVVAGEKTQYF
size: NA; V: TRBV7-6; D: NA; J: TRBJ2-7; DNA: TGTGCCAGCAGCCCAGGAGGATACCCTTACGAGCAGTACTTC; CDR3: CASSPGGYPYEQYF
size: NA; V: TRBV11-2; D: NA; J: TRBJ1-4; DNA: TGTGCCAGCAGCCCTAAGGCTCGAGTCGAAAAACTGTTTTTT; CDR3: CASSPKARVEKLFF
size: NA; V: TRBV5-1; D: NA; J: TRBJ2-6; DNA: TGCGCCAGCAGCTTGTATACGCCCAGACTCTCTGGGGCCAACGTCCTGACTTTC; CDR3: CASSLYTPRLSGANVLTF
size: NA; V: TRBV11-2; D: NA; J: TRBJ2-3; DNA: TGTGCCAGCAGCTCACAGGCCACCCCCGGGCGGAGCACAGATACGCAGTATTTT; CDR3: CASSSQATPGRSTDTQYF
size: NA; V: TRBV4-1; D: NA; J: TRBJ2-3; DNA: TGCGCCAGCAGCCAAGACCCTGGTGGCAGCACAGATACGCAGTATTTT; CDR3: CASSQDPGGSTDTQYF
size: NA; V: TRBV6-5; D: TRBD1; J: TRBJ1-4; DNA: TGTGCCAGCAGTCGGACAGGGATTAATGAAAAACTGTTTTTT; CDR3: CASSRTGINEKLFF
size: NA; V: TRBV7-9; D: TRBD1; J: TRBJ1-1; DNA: TGTGCCAGCAGCACCCCCGGGACAGGGTTGGGCACTGAAGCTTTCTTT; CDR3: CASSTPGTGLGTEAFF
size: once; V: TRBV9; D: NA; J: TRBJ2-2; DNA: TGTGCCAGCAGTGCGGAGTACACCGGGGAGCTGTTTTTT; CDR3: CASSAEYTGELFF
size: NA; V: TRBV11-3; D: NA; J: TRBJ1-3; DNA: TGTGCCAGCAGCTTCTCAGGGCACTCTGGAAACACCATATATTTT; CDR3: CASSFSGHSGNTIYF
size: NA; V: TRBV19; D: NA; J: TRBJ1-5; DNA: TGTGCCAGTAGTATGGTGGGGAGGTTTCAGCCCCAGCATTTT; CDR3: CASSMVGRFQPQHF
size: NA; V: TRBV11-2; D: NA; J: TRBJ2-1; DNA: TGTGCCAGCAGCTCTGTTTACTCCTACAATGAGCAGTTCTTC; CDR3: CASSSVYSYNEQFF
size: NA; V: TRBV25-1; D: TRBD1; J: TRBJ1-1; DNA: TGTGCCAGCAGTCTGACAGGGGGCCGTTTCGCTGAAGCTTTCTTT; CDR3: CASSLTGGRFAEAFF
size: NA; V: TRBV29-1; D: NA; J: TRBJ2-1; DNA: TGCAGCGGGGCTGGGACGGGGGTTGAGCAGTTCTTC; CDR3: CSGAGTGVEQFF
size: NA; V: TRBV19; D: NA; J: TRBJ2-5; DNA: TGTGCCAGTAGTATCGGCGAAGAGACCCAGTACTTC; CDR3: CASSIGEETQYF
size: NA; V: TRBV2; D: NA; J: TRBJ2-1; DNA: TGTGCCGGAAGGGACATCAAAACTAGTAATGAGCAGTTCTTC; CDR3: CAGRDIKTSNEQFF
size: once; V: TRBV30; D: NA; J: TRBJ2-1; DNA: TGTGCCTGCCACCGGAGGGCCGCATTTCGGCTCAATGAGCAGTTCTTC; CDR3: CACHRRAAFRLNEQFF
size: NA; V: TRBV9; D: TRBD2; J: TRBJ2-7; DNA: TGTGCCAGCAGCGAGGGGGTAGCGGGAGCGTACGAGCAGTACTTC; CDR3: CASSEGVAGAYEQYF
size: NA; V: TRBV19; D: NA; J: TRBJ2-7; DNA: TGTGCCAGTAGTATAGCTGGTTCAGCGGGCGAGCAGTACTTC; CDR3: CASSIAGSAGEQYF
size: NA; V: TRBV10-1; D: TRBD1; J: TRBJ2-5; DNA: TGCGCCAGCAGTGACCGGGACAGAGGGCGGCAAGAGACCCAGTACTTC; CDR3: CASSDRDRGRQETQYF
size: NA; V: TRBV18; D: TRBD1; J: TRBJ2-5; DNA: TGTGCCAGCTCACCGACAGGGTATCAAGAGACCCAGTACTTC; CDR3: CASSPTGYQETQYF